Described below is a single TCR beta chain sequence and its context. Its antigen is not identified. The Oncomine TCR Beta short-read assay was applied to DNA of cultured CD4+ T cells. TCRdb used MiXCR to reprocess the PCR reads, holding one entry per CDR3 protein. The sample has about 13,000 distinct CDR3 sequences, approximately 56% seen once; the top ten hold about a sixth. Treatment defined: roughly 10-day PBMC culture with coronavirus spike peptide pools or control peptides (ViraFEST assay). The sample originates from a study of vaccination and CD4 T cells after COVID-19. Study summary: After nasal swab PCR-confirmed SARS-CoV-2, roughly ten convalescents had mild disease and one severe. The post-COVID samples were taken a median about three months after diagnosis, anywhere from 35 to 161. Overlapping peptides of the spike proteins of SARS-CoV-2, HCoV-NL63, HCoV-OC43 and HCoV-229E were used for cell stimulation. Study-wide results and caveats: SARS-CoV-2-reactive clonotypes showed a nonsignificant median rise from approximately 23 to 38.

After removal of 7 bases from V and 2 bases from J, the junction contained 7 bases not matched to a gene. The CDR3 has 13 residues. CDR1 and CDR2 from the germline V gene are SQVTM and ANQGSEA. Sequencing was carried out using CD4+ T cells from blood, cultured in vitro. The source is a human donor who had recovered from COVID-19. The V and J genes are TRBV29-1 and TRBJ2-5; 7 nucleotides agree with TRBD1. The CDR3: CSARQGLQETQYF. The CDR3 DNA reads TGCAGCGCACGACAGGGATTGCAAGAGACCCAGTACTTC.